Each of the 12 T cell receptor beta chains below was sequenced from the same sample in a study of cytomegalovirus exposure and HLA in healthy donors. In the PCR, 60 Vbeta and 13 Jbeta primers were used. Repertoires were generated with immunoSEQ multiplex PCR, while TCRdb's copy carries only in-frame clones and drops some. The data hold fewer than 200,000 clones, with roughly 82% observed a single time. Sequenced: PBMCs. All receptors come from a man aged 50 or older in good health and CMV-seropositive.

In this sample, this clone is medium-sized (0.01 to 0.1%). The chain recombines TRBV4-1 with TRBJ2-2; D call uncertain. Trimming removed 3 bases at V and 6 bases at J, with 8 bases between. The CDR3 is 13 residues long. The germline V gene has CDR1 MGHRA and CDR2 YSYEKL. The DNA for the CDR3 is TGCGCCAGCAGCCAGGCCCAATCCGGGGAGCTGTTTTTT. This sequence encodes CASSQAQSGELFF.

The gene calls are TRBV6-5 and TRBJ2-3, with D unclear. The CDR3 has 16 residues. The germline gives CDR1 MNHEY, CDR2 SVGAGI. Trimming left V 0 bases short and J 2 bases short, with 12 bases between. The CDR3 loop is CASSYSRLFPTDTQYF. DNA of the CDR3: TGTGCCAGCAGTTACTCCAGGCTATTCCCCACAGATACGCAGTATTTT.

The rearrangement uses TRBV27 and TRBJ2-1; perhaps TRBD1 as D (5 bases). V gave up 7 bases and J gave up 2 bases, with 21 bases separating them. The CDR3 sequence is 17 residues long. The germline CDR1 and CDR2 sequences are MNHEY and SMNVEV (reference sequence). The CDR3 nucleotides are TGTGCCAGCAAGGGCCAGGGTCGTTTTATCACCTACAATGAGCAGTTCTTC. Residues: CASKGQGRFITYNEQFF.

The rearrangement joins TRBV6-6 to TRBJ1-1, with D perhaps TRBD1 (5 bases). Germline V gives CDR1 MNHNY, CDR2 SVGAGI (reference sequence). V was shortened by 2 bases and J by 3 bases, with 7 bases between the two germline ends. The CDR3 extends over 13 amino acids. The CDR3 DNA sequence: TGTGCCAGCAGTTACCGACAGTACACTGAAGCTTTCTTT. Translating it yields CASSYRQYTEAFF.

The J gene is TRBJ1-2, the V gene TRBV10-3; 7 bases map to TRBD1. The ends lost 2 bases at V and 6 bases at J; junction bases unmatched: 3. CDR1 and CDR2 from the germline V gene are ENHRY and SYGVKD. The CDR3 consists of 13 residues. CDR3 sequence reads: CAISEDRVNGYTF. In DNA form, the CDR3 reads TGTGCCATCAGTGAGGACAGGGTAAATGGCTACACCTTC.

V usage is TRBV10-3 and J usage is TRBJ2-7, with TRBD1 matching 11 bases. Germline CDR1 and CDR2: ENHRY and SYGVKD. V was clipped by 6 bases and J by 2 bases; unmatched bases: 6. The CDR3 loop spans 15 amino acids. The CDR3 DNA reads TGTGCCATCAGGGGGGACAGGGGGGACGCCTACGAGCAGTACTTC. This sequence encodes CAIRGDRGDAYEQYF.

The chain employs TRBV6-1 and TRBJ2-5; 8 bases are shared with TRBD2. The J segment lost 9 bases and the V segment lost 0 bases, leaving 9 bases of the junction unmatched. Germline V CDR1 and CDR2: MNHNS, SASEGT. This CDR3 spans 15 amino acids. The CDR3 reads CASSEARGGRSPQYF. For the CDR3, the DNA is TGTGCCAGCAGTGAAGCGAGGGGCGGGAGGAGCCCCCAGTACTTC.

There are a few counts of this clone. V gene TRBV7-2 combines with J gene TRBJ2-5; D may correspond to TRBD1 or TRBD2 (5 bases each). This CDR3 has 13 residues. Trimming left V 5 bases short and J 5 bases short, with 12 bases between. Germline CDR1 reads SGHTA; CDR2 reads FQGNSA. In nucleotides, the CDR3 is TGTGCCAGCAGCCTAGGGGAGCTGGAGACCCAGTACTTC. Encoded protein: CASSLGELETQYF.

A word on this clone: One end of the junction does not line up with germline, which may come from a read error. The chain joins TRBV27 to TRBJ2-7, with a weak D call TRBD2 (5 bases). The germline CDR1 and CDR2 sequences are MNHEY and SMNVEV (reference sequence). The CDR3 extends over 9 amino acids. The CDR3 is CASTMDGGF. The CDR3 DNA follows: TGTGCCAGCACTATGGACGGAGGTTTC.

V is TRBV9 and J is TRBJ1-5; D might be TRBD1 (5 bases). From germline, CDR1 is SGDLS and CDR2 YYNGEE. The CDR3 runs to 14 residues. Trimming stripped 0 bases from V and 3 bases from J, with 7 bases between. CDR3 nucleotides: TGTGCCAGCAGCGTAGAGGGGTACAATCAGCCCCAGCATTTT. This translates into CASSVEGYNQPQHF.

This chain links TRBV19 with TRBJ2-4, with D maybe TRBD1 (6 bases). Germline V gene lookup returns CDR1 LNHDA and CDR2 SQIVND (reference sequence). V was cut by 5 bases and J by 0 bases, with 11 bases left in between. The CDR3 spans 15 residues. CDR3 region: CASSFGQLAKNIQYF. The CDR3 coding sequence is TGTGCCAGTAGTTTTGGACAGCTAGCCAAAAACATTCAGTACTTC.

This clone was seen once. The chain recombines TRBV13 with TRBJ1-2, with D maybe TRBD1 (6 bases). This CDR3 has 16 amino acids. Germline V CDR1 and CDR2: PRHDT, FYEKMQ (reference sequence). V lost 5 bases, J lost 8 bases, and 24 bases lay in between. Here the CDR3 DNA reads TGTGCCAGCAGCCCCCCAGGGGCCGGTATTGCTTTAGGCTACACCTTC. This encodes CASSPPGAGIALGYTF.